What follows are 20 T cell receptor beta chains derived from one specimen sequenced in a study of a mutant IDH1 vaccine in newly diagnosed glioma. The sample's time point: week 23, last vaccination. Doses consisted of 300 ug of mutant IDH1 20-mer peptide each, paired with topical imiquimod. For these receptors, no antigen is known. The assay was immunoSEQ multiplex PCR, and TCRdb's table has in-frame clones only and misses some. The sample records about 41,000 clones, around 79% being singletons. This specimen was PBMCs, taken from a glioma patient whose treatment included an IDH1 peptide vaccine. Receptor source: a woman aged 40 to 50 with glioma. Some clones in this sample may be carry-over from other donors' samples.

The rearrangement links TRBV5-1 to TRBJ2-5; the D gene is possibly TRBD1 (6 bases). Germline CDR1 SGHRS, CDR2 YFSETQ. The CDR3 is made up of 14 amino acids. The ends were cut back, 7 bases at V and 7 bases at J, with 20 bases in the middle. The CDR3 coding sequence is TGCGCCAGCGGCGACCGAGTGGGGGCTGGGACCCAGTACTTC. It specifies CASGDRVGAGTQYF. Together with reference TRBV5-1 and TRBJ2-5, the CDR3 gives the full variable domain: KAGVTQTPRYLIKTRGQQVTLSCSPISGHRSVSWYQQTPGQGLQFLFEYFSETQRNKGNFPGRFSGRQFSNSRSEMNVSTLELGDSALYLCASGDRVGAGTQYFGPGTRLLVL.

This clone was observed a single time. CDR3 residues: CASSYSQYGYTF. In DNA form, the CDR3 reads TGCGCCAGCAGCTACTCACAGTATGGCTACACCTTC. The chain links TRBV5-1 to TRBJ1-2; D is undetermined. This CDR3 contains 12 residues. Germline-derived CDR1 and CDR2 are SGHRS and YFSETQ. The V gene lost 3 bases and the J gene lost 5 bases, with 8 bases spanning the gap.

The chain carries TRBV4-3 and TRBJ2-7; the D is unclear. The length of the CDR3 is 14 residues. CDR1 and CDR2 from the germline V gene are LGHNA and YSLEER. V gave up 4 bases and J gave up 4 bases, with 14 bases separating them. The CDR3 bases are TGCGCCAGCAGCCTGGGAATCAAGGGTTACGAGCAGTACTTC. Encoded protein: CASSLGIKGYEQYF.

This chain's CDR3 is CASSEAWTSADTQYF. CDR3 DNA: TGTGCCAGCAGTGAAGCCTGGACTAGCGCGGATACGCAGTATTTT. The J gene is TRBJ2-3, the V gene TRBV2, with TRBD2 matching 9 bases. This CDR3 is 15 amino acids long. With 0 bases clipped from V and 6 bases from J, the junction kept 4 bases outside the gene matches. In germline, CDR1 is SNHLY, CDR2 FYNNEI.

The J gene is TRBJ2-7, the V gene TRBV6-5; no definite D call. CDR1 MNHEY and CDR2 SVGAGI come from the germline V gene. The CDR3 is 15 residues long. Trimming removed 0 bases at V and 7 bases at J, with 16 bases between. In DNA form, the CDR3 reads TGTGCCAGCAGTTACTCGGTGGGCAGCCTAAGGGAGCAGTACTTC. Amino acid sequence: CASSYSVGSLREQYF.

The chain carries TRBV28 and TRBJ1-4; the D is unclear. Germline V gene data show CDR1 as MDHEN and CDR2 as SYDVKM. The CDR3 is made up of 11 amino acids. V was clipped by 3 bases and J by 7 bases, with 3 bases between them. CDR3 loop: CASSLGEKLFF. CDR3 nucleotides: TGTGCCAGCAGTTTGGGTGAAAAACTGTTTTTT.

This chain joins TRBV7-2 and TRBJ2-5; 7 nucleotides match TRBD1. Germline assignment: CDR1 SGHTA and CDR2 FQGNSA. With 8 bases clipped from V and 3 bases from J, the junction kept 6 bases outside the gene matches. This CDR3 comprises 13 residues. CDR3 region: CASAGTVKETQYF. The CDR3 coding sequence is TGTGCCAGCGCCGGGACAGTCAAAGAGACCCAGTACTTC.

The chain is built from TRBV7-8 and TRBJ1-5, with no clear D. Trimming took off 7 bases at V and 4 bases at J, with 14 bases between the two ends. Germline assignment: CDR1 SGHVS and CDR2 FQNEAQ. This CDR3 is built from 14 residues. Written as DNA, the CDR3 is TGTGCCAGCACCTTTGACGGAGGTAATCAGCCCCAGCATTTT. Its translation: CASTFDGGNQPQHF.

This rearrangement joins TRBV5-6 to TRBJ1-2, with D possibly being TRBD1 (5 bases). The CDR3 contains 13 residues. Germline-derived CDR1 and CDR2 are SGHDT and YYEEEE. The V end was cut by 0 bases, the J end by 3 bases, with 6 bases between. The DNA of the CDR3 is TGTGCCAGCAGCTTGGCGGGGGACTATGGCTACACCTTC. Residues: CASSLAGDYGYTF. Complete variable domain (other parts from reference TRBV5-6 and TRBJ1-2): DAGVTQSPTHLIKTRGQQVTLRCSPKSGHDTVSWYQQALGQGPQFIFQYYEEEERQRGNFPDRFSGHQFPNYSSELNVNALLLGDSALYLCASSLAGDYGYTFGSGTRLTVV.

The genes are TRBV7-8 and TRBJ2-7; 7 nucleotides line up with TRBD2. The germline V gene encodes CDR1 SGHVS and CDR2 FQNEAQ. The CDR3 consists of 20 residues. V was pared by 6 bases and J by 4 bases, with 27 bases of the junction left unmatched. CDR3 protein: CASRGGSGTTNHPLGYEQYF. The CDR3 DNA follows: TGTGCCAGCAGGGGAGGGAGTGGGACTACCAACCACCCATTGGGATACGAGCAGTACTTC.

The chain employs TRBV5-1 and TRBJ2-7, with TRBD1 matching 8 bases. Losses at the gene ends were 7 bases for V and 3 bases for J; bases not matched to a gene: 3. This CDR3 has 12 amino acids. CDR1 is SGHRS, CDR2 YFSETQ, per germline. The CDR3 coding sequence is TGCGCCAGCGGGACAGGATACTACGAGCAGTACTTC. This translates into CASGTGYYEQYF. The complete variable domain, with remaining parts taken from reference TRBV5-1 and TRBJ2-7, reads KAGVTQTPRYLIKTRGQQVTLSCSPISGHRSVSWYQQTPGQGLQFLFEYFSETQRNKGNFPGRFSGRQFSNSRSEMNVSTLELGDSALYLCASGTGYYEQYFGPGTRLTVT.

The rearrangement joins TRBV9 to TRBJ1-2; 8 nucleotides align to TRBD1. The CDR3 has 12 residues. Per germline, CDR1 SGDLS and CDR2 YYNGEE. V lost 4 bases and J lost 11; bases outside the gene matches: 7. The CDR3: CASSSRQGSYTF. In DNA, the CDR3 is TGTGCCAGCAGCTCGAGACAGGGGAGTTACACCTTC.

The gene calls are TRBV9 and TRBJ1-4, with no clear D. Germline CDR1 SGDLS, CDR2 YYNGEE. Trimming removed 4 bases from V and 0 bases from J, with 7 bases in between. The CDR3 totals 14 residues. CDR3 in amino acids: CASSPDSTNEKLFF. Here the CDR3 DNA reads TGTGCCAGCAGCCCCGACTCAACTAATGAAAAACTGTTTTTT.

The chain recombines TRBV9 with TRBJ2-3; 9 nucleotides line up with TRBD2. This CDR3 has 16 residues. The V and J ends lost 2 bases and 3 bases, in that order; junction bases with no gene match: 7. CDR1 is SGDLS, CDR2 YYNGEE, per germline. Here the CDR3 DNA reads TGTGCCAGCAGCGTTCGCGCGGGGGGGCCAACAGATACGCAGTATTTT. Translation: CASSVRAGGPTDTQYF. The full variable domain, completed using reference TRBV9 and TRBJ2-3, is DSGVTQTPKHLITATGQRVTLRCSPRSGDLSVYWYQQSLDQGLQFLIQYYNGEERAKGNILERFSAQQFPDLHSELNLSSLELGDSALYFCASSVRAGGPTDTQYFGPGTRLTVL.

The genes are TRBV9 and TRBJ2-5; D perhaps matches TRBD2 (6 bases). The V gene lost 3 bases and the J gene lost 4 bases, with 16 bases spanning the gap. Germline loops: CDR1 SGDLS, CDR2 YYNGEE. The CDR3 consists of 15 residues. Here the CDR3 reads CASSEFLGGGETQYF. DNA for the CDR3: TGTGCCAGCAGCGAATTCCTGGGGGGAGGAGAGACCCAGTACTTC.

The J gene is TRBJ2-7, the V gene TRBV19; no definite D call. V was pared by 1 base and J by 2 bases, with 9 bases between. This CDR3 region has 14 residues. Germline V gives CDR1 LNHDA, CDR2 SQIVND (reference sequence). The CDR3 DNA is TGTGCCAGTAGTATAGTTGCAGGCACCTACGAGCAGTACTTC. This codes for CASSIVAGTYEQYF.

The gene calls are TRBV6-5 and TRBJ2-3; 10 nucleotides match TRBD2. CDR3 length: 16 residues. The germline gives CDR1 MNHEY, CDR2 SVGAGI. Unmatched junction bases numbered 6, after V lost 0 bases and J lost 6 bases. CDR3: CASSYSRLAGVDTQYF. Here the CDR3 DNA reads TGTGCCAGCAGTTACTCACGGCTAGCGGGAGTTGATACGCAGTATTTT.

The chain combines TRBV4-2 with TRBJ2-2; D remains ambiguous. The CDR3 loop spans 14 amino acids. CDR1 is LGHNA, CDR2 YNFKEQ, per germline. The germline V and J ends were trimmed by 4 bases and 3 bases, with 9 bases remaining between them. The CDR3 sequence: CASSLNRDTGELFF. The CDR3 DNA follows: TGTGCCAGCAGCCTCAACCGTGACACCGGGGAGCTGTTTTTT.

In its sample, this clone is medium-sized (0.01 to 0.1%). V usage is TRBV6-5 and J usage is TRBJ1-2, with D maybe TRBD1 (5 bases). The V gene's germline CDR1 is MNHEY and CDR2 SVGAGI. V shed 6 bases and J shed 7 bases, with 15 bases lying between them. CDR3 length: 13 residues. CDR3 amino acids: CASRTGTIGGYTF. The CDR3 nucleotides read TGTGCCAGCAGGACCGGGACGATTGGTGGCTACACCTTC.

The rearrangement joins TRBV10-2 to TRBJ2-7; possible D gene TRBD2, 5 bases. Germline V gene data show CDR1 as WSHSY and CDR2 as SAAADI. V was pared by 6 bases and J by 5 bases, with 20 bases between. The CDR3 is 15 amino acids. The CDR3 sequence: CASRGNTRIQHEQYF. The CDR3 DNA reads TGCGCCAGCAGGGGGAATACTAGAATTCAGCACGAGCAGTACTTC.